This T cell receptor beta chain comes out of a study of blood T cells in healthy people across ages. Across the study: Template switching captured about one barcoded beta molecule per two T cells. Study results and caveats: When one million T cells were used, diversity estimates were thought to be underestimates.

A second PCR of roughly 7 to 11 cycles used a sample-barcoded 5' primer and a J-beta primer mix. A single record per CDR3 protein comes from TCRdb applying MiXCR to the 5' RACE reads. The sample includes 1.5 million to 2 million distinct CDR3 sequences, about two fifths of them seen just once. Roughly 10 milliliters of peripheral blood were drawn from each donor. The CDR3 contains 15 residues. Germline V gene data show CDR1 as SEHNR and CDR2 as FQNEAQ (reference sequence). Trimming cost V 5 bases and J 4 bases, with 16 bases left between them. In the case of this clonotype: Its antigen is unknown.

The origin of this receptor is a human donor in good health. The rearrangement links TRBV7-9 to TRBJ2-3, with D maybe TRBD1 (5 bases). Sequencing used blood. The CDR3 nucleotides read TGTGCCAGCAGCCAAGGCCAGGGTTTCGCAGATACGCAGTATTTT. Translated, it gives CASSQGQGFADTQYF.